This TCR beta chain derives from a study of Tregs in tolerant kidney transplant recipients. This clone came up a few times. The CDR3 covers 13 residues. Germline CDR1 LNHDA, CDR2 SQIVND (reference sequence). Trimming left V 7 bases short and J 7 bases short, with 11 bases between. This table comes from immunoSEQ multiplex PCR, and its TCRdb copy is limited to in-frame clones, with some not included. In the table there are around 52,000 clones, about 83% of which are singletons. This receptor was taken from a human donor in good health. The material sequenced was CD4+ T cells from blood. V is TRBV19 and J is TRBJ1-6; a weak D match, TRBD1 (6 bases). The DNA of the CDR3 is TGTGCCAGTAATATCCAGGGGAATTCACCCCTCCACTTT. It is translated as CASNIQGNSPLHF.